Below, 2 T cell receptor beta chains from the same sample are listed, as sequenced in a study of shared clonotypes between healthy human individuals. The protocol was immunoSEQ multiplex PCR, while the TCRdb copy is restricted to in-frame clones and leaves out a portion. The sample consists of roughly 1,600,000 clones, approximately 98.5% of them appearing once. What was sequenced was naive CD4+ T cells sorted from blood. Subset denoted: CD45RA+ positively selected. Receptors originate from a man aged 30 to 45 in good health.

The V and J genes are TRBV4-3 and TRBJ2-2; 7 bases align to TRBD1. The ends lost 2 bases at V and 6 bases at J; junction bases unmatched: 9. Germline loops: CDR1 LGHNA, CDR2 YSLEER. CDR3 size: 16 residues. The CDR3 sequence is CASSQPTSGGPGELFF. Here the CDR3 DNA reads TGCGCCAGCAGCCAACCGACGTCAGGGGGACCCGGGGAGCTGTTTTTT.

The CDR3 sequence: CASTPFGEGAGTYEQYF. CDR3 sequence (DNA): TGTGCCAGCACCCCTTTTGGGGAGGGGGCTGGCACCTACGAGCAGTACTTC. The rearrangement joins TRBV28 to TRBJ2-7; D possibly uses TRBD1 or TRBD2 (7 bases each). Trimming took off 7 bases at V and 2 bases at J, with 24 bases between the two ends. CDR3 length: 17 amino acids. CDR1 is MDHEN, CDR2 SYDVKM, per germline.